Listed below are T cell receptor beta chains from one sample, sequenced in a study of OX40 agonist ivuxolimab in advanced cancers. The method was immunoSEQ multiplex PCR; TCRdb's version includes in-frame clones alone and lacks a portion of them. The sample has some 68,000 clones; about 89% are singletons. This material consisted of CD4+ or CD8+ T cells sorted from blood, taken in a trial of the OX40 agonist ivuxolimab. The receptors were gathered from an adult with an advanced solid tumor such as melanoma, head and neck, liver or kidney cancer. The CDR3 runs from the conserved cysteine through the conserved F or W. A D gene is named only where the DNA matches it firmly. Clone size is stated in some rows and not others, as once, few, many or a class when expanded.

clone_size,v_call,d_call,j_call,cdr3_aa,cdr3_nt
.,TRBV7-6,TRBD1,TRBJ1-5,CASSSRDSQPQHF,TGTGCCAGCAGCTCCCGGGACAGTCAGCCCCAGCATTTT
.,TRBV18,.,TRBJ2-5,CASSPLGSMAGRWGETQYF,TGTGCCAGCTCACCGCTGGGGAGTATGGCAGGCCGCTGGGGAGAGACCCAGTACTTC
.,TRBV7-2,.,TRBJ2-5,CASSLGQGLETQYF,TGTGCCAGCAGCTTAGGGCAGGGGCTGGAGACCCAGTACTTC
.,TRBV29-1,.,TRBJ2-5,CSASLFGETQYF,TGCAGCGCTTCCCTCTTCGGGGAGACCCAGTACTTC
.,TRBV20-1,.,TRBJ2-7,CSASDIYEQYF,TGCAGTGCTTCCGATATCTACGAGCAGTACTTC
.,TRBV5-8,.,TRBJ2-1,CASSDLAFYNEQFF,TGTGCCAGCAGTGATCTAGCGTTCTACAATGAGCAGTTCTTC
.,TRBV6-5,TRBD1,TRBJ2-3,CASRPADRGPDTQYF,TGTGCCAGCAGACCGGCGGACAGGGGGCCCGATACGCAGTATTTT
once,TRBV5-1,.,TRBJ1-5,CASSLDGLNQPQHF,TGCGCCAGCAGCTTGGATGGGCTGAATCAGCCCCAGCATTTT
.,TRBV27,.,TRBJ2-1,CASSRGRNNEQFF,TGTGCCAGCAGTCGCGGACGTAACAATGAGCAGTTCTTC
.,TRBV19,.,TRBJ1-1,CASSQNPQAPLSTEAFF,TGTGCCAGTAGCCAAAACCCCCAAGCTCCCCTGAGCACTGAAGCTTTCTTT
.,TRBV4-1,.,TRBJ1-3,CASSHIGSSGNTIYF,TGCGCCAGCAGCCACATTGGAAGCTCTGGAAACACCATATATTTT
.,TRBV10-2,TRBD2,TRBJ2-5,CASRPTSGKETQYF,TGCGCCAGCAGGCCTACTAGCGGAAAAGAGACCCAGTACTTC
.,TRBV7-9,TRBD1,TRBJ2-7,CASSSLRAGGDYEQYF,TGTGCCAGCAGCTCCCTGAGGGCAGGGGGCGACTACGAGCAGTACTTC
.,TRBV30,.,TRBJ2-2,CAWSVGRTYTGELFF,TGTGCCTGGAGTGTGGGCAGGACCTACACCGGGGAGCTGTTTTTT
.,TRBV27,.,TRBJ2-5,CASSLGGPWPQYF,TGTGCCAGCAGTTTAGGGGGTCCATGGCCCCAGTACTTC
.,TRBV5-8,.,TRBJ2-1,CASSFWAAYNEQFF,TGTGCCAGCAGCTTCTGGGCGGCCTACAATGAGCAGTTCTTC
.,TRBV28,.,TRBJ2-2,CASSFLTTVYTGELFF,TGTGCCAGCAGTTTTTTAACGACCGTTTACACCGGGGAGCTGTTTTTT
.,TRBV6-1,.,TRBJ2-3,CASSESRTDTQYF,TGTGCCAGCAGTGAAAGTAGAACAGATACGCAGTATTTT
.,TRBV4-2,TRBD2,TRBJ2-3,CASSQRTIILAGDTDTQYF,TGTGCCAGCAGCCAGAGGACGATAATACTAGCGGGAGACACAGATACGCAGTATTTT
.,TRBV28,TRBD1,TRBJ2-7,CASSLAQGISEQYF,TGTGCCAGCAGTTTAGCACAGGGGATTTCCGAGCAGTACTTC
.,TRBV28,.,TRBJ1-1,CASTNGRQDTEAFF,TGTGCCAGCACCAACGGACGTCAAGACACTGAAGCTTTCTTT
once,TRBV6-1,.,TRBJ2-3,CASRGSSTDTQYF,TGTGCCAGCAGGGGGTCCTCCACAGATACGCAGTATTTT
.,TRBV6-5,.,TRBJ2-2,CASSYFGTGNTGELFF,TGTGCCAGCAGTTACTTCGGTACAGGGAACACCGGGGAGCTGTTTTTT